This is a list of T cell receptor beta chains from one sample in a study of blood T cell repertoires in COVID-19. Clones were sequenced by immunoSEQ multiplex PCR, and TCRdb holds only the in-frame ones, with some missing. The sample has about 130,000 clones; roughly 86% are singletons. The source material was peripheral blood. These receptors were obtained from a woman in her seventies with COVID-19, enrolled during active disease. CDR3s include the opening cysteine and the closing phenylalanine or tryptophan. The D gene is left open where the match is weak. Rows may omit the clone size; those that give it use once, few, many or a size class.

v_gene,j_gene,d_gene,abundance,CDR3nt,CDR3aa
TRBV2,TRBJ1-1,TRBD1,-,TGTGCCAGCAGTGGGGACAGACTGTACACTGAAGCTTTCTTT,CASSGDRLYTEAFF
TRBV29-1,TRBJ2-1,TRBD1,-,TGCAGCGTTTTTGACAGGGTTAATGAGCAGTTCTTC,CSVFDRVNEQFF
TRBV24-1,TRBJ2-1,-,-,TGTGCCACCAGTGATTTGCAAGGGGGGGCTCTGAATGAGCAGTTCTTC,CATSDLQGGALNEQFF
TRBV7-9,TRBJ1-1,-,-,TGTGCCAGCAGCTTAGGCGGGAGCTCGAACACTGAAGCTTTCTTT,CASSLGGSSNTEAFF
TRBV6-5,TRBJ1-1,-,-,TGTGCCAGCAGTTCCCGCACTGAAGCTTTCTTT,CASSSRTEAFF
TRBV6-5,TRBJ1-2,-,-,TGTGCCTCGGGGGGGGCACTAGGCTACACCTTC,CASGGALGYTF
TRBV5-1,TRBJ2-5,TRBD2,-,TGCGCCAGCAGCTTAGACACAAGACTAGCGGGGGGAGAGACCCAGTACTTC,CASSLDTRLAGGETQYF
TRBV5-4,TRBJ2-3,-,-,TGTGCCAGCAGCCCCTCCCCTAGTAGAGCAGATACGCAGTATTTT,CASSPSPSRADTQYF
TRBV18,TRBJ1-1,TRBD1,-,TGTGCCAGCTCACCGGACAGGGTGAACACTGAAGCTTTCTTT,CASSPDRVNTEAFF
TRBV20-1,TRBJ1-1,-,-,TGCAGTGCTAGTACCTACGGGGGGACTGAAGCTTTCTTT,CSASTYGGTEAFF
TRBV5-5,TRBJ2-5,TRBD1,once,TGTGCCAGCAGCTCGAACAGGGGGGATGAGACCCAGTACTTC,CASSSNRGDETQYF
TRBV7-2,TRBJ1-2,TRBD1,-,TGTGCCAGCAGCCACCCGGGACAGGCAAATGGCTACACCTTC,CASSHPGQANGYTF
TRBV7-2,TRBJ2-1,TRBD2,-,TGTGCCAGCAGCAGACTAGCGGGGGGTGGGTACAATGAGCAGTTCTTC,CASSRLAGGGYNEQFF
TRBV3-1/TRBV3-2,TRBJ2-1,TRBD1,-,TGTGCCAGCAGCCAGGGAACCGGGACAGGACACAATGAGCAGTTCTTC,CASSQGTGTGHNEQFF